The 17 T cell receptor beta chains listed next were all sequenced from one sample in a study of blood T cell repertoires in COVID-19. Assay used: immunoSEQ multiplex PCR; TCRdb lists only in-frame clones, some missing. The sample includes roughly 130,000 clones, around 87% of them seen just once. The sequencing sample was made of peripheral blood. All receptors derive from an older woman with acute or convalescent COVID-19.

CDR3 in amino acids: CASSSSPGTRGNTIYF. Written as DNA, the CDR3 is TGTGCCAGCAGCTCAAGTCCCGGGACTCGGGGGAACACCATATATTTT. V is TRBV9 and J is TRBJ1-3, with D possibly being TRBD1 (5 bases). With 4 bases removed from V and 7 bases from J, the gap between germline ends came to 21 bases. Germline CDR1 and CDR2: SGDLS and YYNGEE. This CDR3 contains 16 residues.

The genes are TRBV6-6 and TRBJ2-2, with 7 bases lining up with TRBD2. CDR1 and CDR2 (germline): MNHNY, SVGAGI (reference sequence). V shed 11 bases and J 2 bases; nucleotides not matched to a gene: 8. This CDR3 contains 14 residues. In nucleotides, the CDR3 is TGTGCCGGACGGGCTAGCGGTAACACCGGGGAGCTGTTTTTT. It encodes CAGRASGNTGELFF.

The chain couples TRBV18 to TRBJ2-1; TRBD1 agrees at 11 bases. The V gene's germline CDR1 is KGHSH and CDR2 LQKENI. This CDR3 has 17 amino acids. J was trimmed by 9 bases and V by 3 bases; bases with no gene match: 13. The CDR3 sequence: CASSPPRGQGAGVEQFF. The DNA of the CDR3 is TGTGCCAGCTCACCGCCTCGAGGACAGGGGGCGGGGGTTGAGCAGTTCTTC.

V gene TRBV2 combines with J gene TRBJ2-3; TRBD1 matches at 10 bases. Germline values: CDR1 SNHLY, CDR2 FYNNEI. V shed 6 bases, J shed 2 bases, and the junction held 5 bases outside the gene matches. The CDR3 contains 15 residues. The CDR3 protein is CASRSGQGLTDTQYF. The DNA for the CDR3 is TGTGCCAGCAGATCGGGACAGGGGCTCACAGATACGCAGTATTTT.

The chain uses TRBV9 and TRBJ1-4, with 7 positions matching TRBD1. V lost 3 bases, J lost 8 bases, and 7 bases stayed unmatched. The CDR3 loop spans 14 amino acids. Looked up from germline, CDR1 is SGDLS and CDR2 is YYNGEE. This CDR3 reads CASSARQGGEKLFF. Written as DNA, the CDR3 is TGTGCCAGCAGCGCAAGACAGGGTGGCGAAAAACTGTTTTTT.

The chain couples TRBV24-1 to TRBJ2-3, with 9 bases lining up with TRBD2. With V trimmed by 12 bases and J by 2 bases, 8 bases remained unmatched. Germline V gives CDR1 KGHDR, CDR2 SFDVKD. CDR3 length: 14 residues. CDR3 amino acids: CASLGGRATDTQYF. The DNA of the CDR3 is TGTGCCTCACTGGGCGGGAGGGCCACAGATACGCAGTATTTT.

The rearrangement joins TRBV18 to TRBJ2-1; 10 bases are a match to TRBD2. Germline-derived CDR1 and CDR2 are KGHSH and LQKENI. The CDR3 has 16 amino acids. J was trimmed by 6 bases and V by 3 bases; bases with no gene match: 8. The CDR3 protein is CASSPPAGGGPNEQFF. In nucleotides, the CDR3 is TGTGCCAGCTCACCCCCAGCGGGAGGGGGGCCCAATGAGCAGTTCTTC.

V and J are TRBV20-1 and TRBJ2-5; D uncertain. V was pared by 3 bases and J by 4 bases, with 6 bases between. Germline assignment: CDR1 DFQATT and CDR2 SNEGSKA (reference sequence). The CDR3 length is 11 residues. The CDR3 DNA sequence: TGCAGTGCTAGTCGCGCAGAGACCCAGTACTTC. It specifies CSASRAETQYF.

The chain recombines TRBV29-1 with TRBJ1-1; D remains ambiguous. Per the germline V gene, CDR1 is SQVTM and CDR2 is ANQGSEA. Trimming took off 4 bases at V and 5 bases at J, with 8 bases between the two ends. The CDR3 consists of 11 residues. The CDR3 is CSVVRATEAFF. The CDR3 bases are TGCAGCGTTGTAAGAGCGACTGAAGCTTTCTTT.

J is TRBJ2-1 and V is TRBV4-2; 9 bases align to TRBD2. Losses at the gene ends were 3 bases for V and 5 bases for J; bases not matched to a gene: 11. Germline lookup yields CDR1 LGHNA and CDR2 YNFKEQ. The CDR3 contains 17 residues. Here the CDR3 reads CASSHNPSAGGHNEQFF. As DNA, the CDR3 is TGTGCCAGCAGCCATAATCCTTCAGCGGGAGGCCACAATGAGCAGTTCTTC.

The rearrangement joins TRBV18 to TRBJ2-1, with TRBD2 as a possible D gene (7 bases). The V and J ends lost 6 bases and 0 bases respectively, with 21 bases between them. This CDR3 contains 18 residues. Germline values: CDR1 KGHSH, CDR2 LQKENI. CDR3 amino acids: CASSPPLGAGASYNEQFF. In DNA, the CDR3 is TGTGCCAGCTCCCCCCCCTTGGGGGCGGGAGCCTCCTACAATGAGCAGTTCTTC.

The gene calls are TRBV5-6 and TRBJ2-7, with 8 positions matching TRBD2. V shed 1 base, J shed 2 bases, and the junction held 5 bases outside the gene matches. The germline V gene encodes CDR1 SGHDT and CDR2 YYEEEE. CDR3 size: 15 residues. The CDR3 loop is CASSLMAGGPYEQYV. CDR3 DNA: TGTGCCAGCAGCTTGATGGCGGGAGGTCCCTACGAGCAGTACGTC.

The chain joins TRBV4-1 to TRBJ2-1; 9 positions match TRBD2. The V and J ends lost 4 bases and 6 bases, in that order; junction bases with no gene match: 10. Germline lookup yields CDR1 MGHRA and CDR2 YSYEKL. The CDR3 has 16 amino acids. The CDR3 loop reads CASSRSAGGPANEQFF. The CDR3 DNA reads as TGCGCCAGCAGCCGTTCAGCGGGAGGCCCGGCCAATGAGCAGTTCTTC.

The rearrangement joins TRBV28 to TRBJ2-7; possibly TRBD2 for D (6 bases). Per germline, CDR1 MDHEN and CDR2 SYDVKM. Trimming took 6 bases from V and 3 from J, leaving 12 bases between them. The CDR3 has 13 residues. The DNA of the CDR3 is TGTGCCAGCAGCCCCGGGACTTTCTACGAGCAGTACGTC. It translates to CASSPGTFYEQYV.

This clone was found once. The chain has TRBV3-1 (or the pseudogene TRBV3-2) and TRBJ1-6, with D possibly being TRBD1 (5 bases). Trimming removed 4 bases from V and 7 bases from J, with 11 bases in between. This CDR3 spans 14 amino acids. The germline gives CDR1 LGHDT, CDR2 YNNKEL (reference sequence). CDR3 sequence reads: CASSPPGRNSPLHF. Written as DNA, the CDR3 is TGTGCCAGCAGCCCACCAGGGCGCAATTCACCCCTCCACTTT.

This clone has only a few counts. In DNA, the CDR3 is TGTGCCAGCAGTGACGGAGGTTATGGCTACACCTTC. Amino acids: CASSDGGYGYTF. The V gene is TRBV6-2 or TRBV6-3, the J gene TRBJ1-2; the D is unclear. This CDR3 region has 12 residues. V lost 5 bases and J lost 5, with 9 bases in between. Germline assignment: CDR1 MNHEY and CDR2 SVGEGT.

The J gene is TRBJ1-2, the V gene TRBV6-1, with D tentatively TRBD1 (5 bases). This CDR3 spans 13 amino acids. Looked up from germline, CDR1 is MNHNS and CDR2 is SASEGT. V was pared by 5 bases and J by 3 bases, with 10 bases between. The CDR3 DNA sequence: TGTGCCAGCAGTTCCGACAGTTACTATGGCTACACCTTC. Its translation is CASSSDSYYGYTF.